The 5 T cell receptor beta chains listed next were all sequenced from one sample in a study of T-cell memory formation after mild COVID-19. In TCRdb, the 5' RACE reads were re-called with MiXCR into one record per CDR3 protein. Here the sample spans a few hundred thousand distinct CDR3 sequences, approximately 15% being singletons. Sequencing was carried out using PBMCs or a T cell subset sorted from them (not recorded which). The receptor source for this set is a man aged 18 to 29 who had mild COVID-19 (a few samples of this study predate the infection). Cell type and time point are not known.

The chain carries TRBV7-6 and TRBJ1-4; no definite D call. This CDR3 spans 14 amino acids. Germline-derived CDR1 and CDR2 are SGHVS and FNYEAQ. V was trimmed by 5 bases and J by 3 bases, leaving 10 bases between them. The CDR3 loop is CASSVGSPNEKLFF. CDR3 coding DNA: TGTGCCAGCAGCGTGGGCAGCCCTAATGAAAAACTGTTTTTT.

The CDR3 DNA reads TGTGCCAGCAGTCACGGGACAGGGCGGGGATATGGCTACACCTTC. It codes for CASSHGTGRGYGYTF. The V gene is TRBV28, the J gene TRBJ1-2; 9 bases match TRBD1. V dropped 5 bases and J dropped 5; count of bases not matched to a gene: 9. Germline V gene lookup returns CDR1 MDHEN and CDR2 SYDVKM. The CDR3 length is 15 residues.

This clonotype has at least ten counts. The chain has TRBV18 and TRBJ2-3, with TRBD1 matching 10 bases. J lost 4 bases, V lost 2 bases, and 3 bases had no gene match. The CDR3 is made up of 15 amino acids. CDR1 and CDR2 (germline): KGHSH, LQKENI. CDR3 coding DNA: TGTGCCAGCTCACCAGGGACAGGGGCTCCAGATACGCAGTATTTT. Translated, it gives CASSPGTGAPDTQYF.

This clonotype occurred once. This rearrangement joins TRBV5-5 to TRBJ1-6; maybe TRBD1 (6 bases). CDR1 and CDR2 from the germline V gene are SGHKS and YYEKEE (reference sequence). This CDR3 comprises 19 residues. Trimming removed 4 bases at V and 1 base at J, with 21 bases between. The CDR3 here is CASSSLVVQGFSYNSPLHF. In nucleotides, the CDR3 is TGTGCCAGCAGCAGCTTGGTGGTACAGGGATTTTCCTATAATTCACCCCTCCACTTT.

This clonotype was picked up a small number of times. This sequence joins TRBV6-4 and TRBJ2-1; the match to TRBD2 covers 12 bases. Germline V gives CDR1 MRHNA, CDR2 SNTAGT. This CDR3 has 15 amino acids. V was clipped by 3 bases and J by 10 bases; unmatched bases: 7. For the CDR3, the DNA is TGTGCCAGCAGTGAGCGGACTAGCGGGGAGGGAGAGCAGTTCTTC. Its protein is CASSERTSGEGEQFF.